This T cell receptor (beta chain) originates from a study of control samples from healthy donors and cancer patients. Trimming cost V 4 bases and J 4 bases; bases outside gene matches: 7. This CDR3 contains 15 residues. CDR1 is SGHRS and CDR2 is YFSETQ in the germline V gene. Sequencing used immunoSEQ multiplex PCR; TCRdb keeps in-frame clones, though not all of them. The table shows some 100,000 clones, with roughly 90% occurring only once. The receptor's source is a woman aged 50 to 60 in good health. The V gene is TRBV5-1, the J gene TRBJ2-2; 7 positions agree with TRBD1. Sequenced sample: blood. Here the CDR3 reads CASSPRQGGTGELFF. The CDR3 coding sequence is TGCGCCAGCAGCCCTAGACAGGGTGGCACCGGGGAGCTGTTTTTT.